The 20 T cell receptor beta chains in this list originate from one sample, sequenced in a study of T cells after yellow fever vaccination. TCRdb redid the calling of the 5' RACE reads with MiXCR, one entry per CDR3 protein. The data contain around 600,000 distinct CDR3 sequences, over 9% of them singletons. The sample was PBMCs, taken on the day of the yellow fever booster vaccination. The source is a man aged 25 to 40 who received the YFV17D yellow fever vaccine.

V and J are TRBV9 and TRBJ2-3, with TRBD1 matching 8 bases. V shed 4 bases, J shed 0 bases, and the junction held 7 bases outside the gene matches. Germline V lookup: CDR1 SGDLS, CDR2 YYNGEE. The CDR3 runs 16 residues. The CDR3 loop is CASSPWTGTSTDTQYF. CDR3 bases: TGTGCCAGCAGCCCATGGACAGGGACAAGCACAGATACGCAGTATTTT.

This chain joins TRBV5-1 and TRBJ2-5, with 8 bases identical to TRBD1. The germline gives CDR1 SGHRS, CDR2 YFSETQ. The CDR3 is made up of 17 amino acids. V gave up 0 bases and J gave up 5 bases; unmatched junction bases: 12. DNA of the CDR3: TGCGCCAGCAGCTTGGAGGCTCGGACAGGGTTGAGCGAGACCCAGTACTTC. Its translation: CASSLEARTGLSETQYF.

This clonotype was detected a few times. The chain links TRBV10-3 to TRBJ2-5; 8 bases align to TRBD2. The V gene's germline CDR1 is ENHRY and CDR2 SYGVKD. The CDR3 extends over 16 amino acids. V gave up 6 bases and J gave up 2 bases; unmatched junction bases: 11. The CDR3 spells CAISAKPSSGQETQYF. Written as DNA, the CDR3 is TGTGCCATCAGCGCTAAACCTTCTAGCGGGCAAGAGACCCAGTACTTC.

This clonotype was seen only a few times. The chain joins TRBV15 to TRBJ1-1, with D possibly being TRBD1 (5 bases). The ends were cut back, 1 base at V and 9 bases at J, with 9 bases in the middle. Germline V gene lookup returns CDR1 LNHNV and CDR2 YYDKDF (reference sequence). The CDR3 is 12 amino acids. The chain's CDR3 is CATSRVQGQAFF. CDR3 nucleotides: TGTGCCACCAGCAGAGTTCAGGGTCAAGCTTTCTTT. The complete variable domain, with remaining parts taken from reference TRBV15 and TRBJ1-1, reads DAMVIQNPRYQVTQFGKPVTLSCSQTLNHNVMYWYQQKSSQAPKLLFHYYDKDFNNEADTPDNFQSRRPNTSFCFLDIRSPGLGDTAMYLCATSRVQGQAFFGQGTRLTVV.

Of note for this clonotype: At one of its ends the junction is not consistent with the germline gene, which may arise from a read error. This sequence joins TRBV10-3 and TRBJ2-3; the D is unclear. Per germline, CDR1 ENHRY and CDR2 SYGVKD. This CDR3 has 13 residues. This CDR3 reads CAFSLGGTDTQYF. As DNA, the CDR3 is TGTGCCTTCAGTTTAGGTGGCACAGATACGCAGTATTTT.

The chain carries TRBV20-1 and TRBJ1-5, with D possibly TRBD1 on 6 matching bases. This CDR3 spans 14 amino acids. CDR1 is DFQATT and CDR2 is SNEGSKA in the germline V gene (reference sequence). Trimming left V 1 base short and J 11 bases short, with 18 bases between. In DNA, the CDR3 is TGCAGTGCTAGAGCCGGGACACAAAGTTCAGCCCAGCATTTT. Encoded protein: CSARAGTQSSAQHF.

This clonotype was counted a few times. The chain carries TRBV20-1 and TRBJ1-2, with D perhaps matching TRBD1 (6 bases). Trimming cost V 6 bases and J 6 bases, with 17 bases left between them. Germline lookup yields CDR1 DFQATT and CDR2 SNEGSKA (reference sequence). The CDR3 has 13 residues. The CDR3 nucleotides read TGCAGTGCGAAAGCTCTTTCAGGGGATGGCTACACCTTC. It codes for CSAKALSGDGYTF.

V gene TRBV29-1 combines with J gene TRBJ2-7; TRBD2 might be the D (6 bases). Trimming shortened V by 7 bases and J by 9 bases, and 22 bases separated the two germline ends. CDR3 length equals 13 residues. Germline-derived CDR1 and CDR2 are SQVTM and ANQGSEA. CDR3 in amino acids: CSGLPGLPMVQYF. Here the CDR3 DNA reads TGCAGCGGTCTCCCGGGACTCCCTATGGTGCAGTACTTC.

The V and J genes are TRBV18 and TRBJ1-2; TRBD1 is a possible D gene (6 bases). V lost 0 bases and J 7 bases, leaving 9 bases between the germline ends. CDR3 length: 13 residues. The germline V gene encodes CDR1 KGHSH and CDR2 LQKENI. The DNA for the CDR3 is TGTGCCAGCTCACCACCGCAGGGGTCTGGCTACACCTTC. It codes for CASSPPQGSGYTF.

This clonotype was picked up a small number of times. The V call is TRBV20-1, the J call TRBJ1-5; D may be TRBD1 (5 bases). Trimming cost V 7 bases and J 6 bases, with 19 bases left between them. From germline, CDR1 is DFQATT and CDR2 SNEGSKA (reference sequence). CDR3 length: 14 residues. The CDR3 region is CSVQAGLGTQPQHF. In nucleotides, the CDR3 is TGCAGTGTTCAGGCCGGGTTGGGGACTCAGCCCCAGCATTTT.

This clonotype was picked up a small number of times. The rearrangement joins TRBV6-5 to TRBJ1-6; D is uncertain. V lost 0 bases, J lost 9 bases, and 3 bases lay in between. In germline, CDR1 is MNHEY, CDR2 SVGAGI. CDR3 length equals 12 residues. The CDR3 region is CASSYSGSPLHF. In DNA form, the CDR3 reads TGTGCCAGCAGTTACTCCGGTTCACCCCTCCACTTT.

Here the CDR3 reads CASSLDSGSPSFEQYF. CDR3 nucleotide sequence: TGTGCCAGCAGCTTAGATTCGGGGTCCCCATCATTCGAGCAGTACTTC. The chain recombines TRBV7-8 with TRBJ2-7, with D possibly being TRBD2 (5 bases). The V end lost 1 base, the J end lost 6 bases, and 19 bases lay between the germline ends. The CDR3 extends over 16 amino acids. Looked up from germline, CDR1 is SGHVS and CDR2 is FQNEAQ.

The CDR3 sequence is CASRPGAGLTATDTQYF. In DNA, the CDR3 is TGTGCCAGCAGGCCAGGGGCCGGGCTGACAGCCACAGATACGCAGTATTTT. The chain has TRBV7-6 and TRBJ2-3, with a weak D call TRBD1 (6 bases). Germline loops: CDR1 SGHVS, CDR2 FNYEAQ. Trimming took off 6 bases at V and 2 bases at J, with 21 bases between the two ends. This CDR3 has 17 amino acids.

This clonotype was detected a few times. The V gene is TRBV5-1, the J gene TRBJ2-3; D gene unclear. V was cut by 3 bases and J by 5 bases, with 13 bases left in between. Germline assignment: CDR1 SGHRS and CDR2 YFSETQ. The CDR3 has 14 residues. The CDR3 DNA reads as TGCGCCAGCAGCTCTATGTCGCTCGGAGATACGCAGTATTTT. Its protein is CASSSMSLGDTQYF.

Of note for this clonotype: A junction boundary mismatches the germline segment, possibly from a read error. This chain uses TRBV29-1 with TRBJ2-2; maybe TRBD2 (5 bases). Germline-derived CDR1 and CDR2 are SQVTM and ANQGSEA. The CDR3 runs 14 residues. DNA for the CDR3: TGCAGCGTTGGGCTGGTGAGAGACACCGGGGAGCTTTTTTTT. As protein: CSVGLVRDTGELFF.

The J gene is TRBJ2-7, the V gene TRBV10-3, with D possibly TRBD1 on 6 matching bases. CDR3 length: 12 amino acids. Trimming cost V 7 bases and J 7 bases, with 14 bases left between them. Germline assignment: CDR1 ENHRY and CDR2 SYGVKD. CDR3 protein: CAIKKATGEQYF. The CDR3 DNA sequence: TGTGCCATCAAGAAGGCGACAGGAGAGCAGTACTTC.

This clonotype was counted between two and nine times. V usage is TRBV5-1 and J usage is TRBJ1-5; tentative D call: TRBD1 (5 bases). The CDR3 sequence is 16 residues long. V lost 0 bases, J lost 3 bases, and 13 bases lay in between. Germline V gene data show CDR1 as SGHRS and CDR2 as YFSETQ. CDR3 DNA sequence: TGCGCCAGCAGCTTGGTTGGCCTTGGGACCAATCAGCCCCAGCATTTT. The encoded protein is CASSLVGLGTNQPQHF.

The rearrangement joins TRBV12-3 or TRBV12-4 to TRBJ2-1, with 7 bases aligning to TRBD1. The CDR3 covers 17 residues. The trim removed 3 bases at V and 8 bases at J, leaving 16 bases unmatched. Here the CDR3 reads CASSFPGQRKSIDEQFF. In DNA form, the CDR3 reads TGTGCCAGCAGTTTCCCGGGACAGCGAAAGTCTATCGATGAGCAGTTCTTC.

Remarks on this clonotype: At one boundary the junction diverges from the germline segment, which might be a read error. The chain carries TRBV20-1 and TRBJ2-1; D uncertain. The V gene's germline CDR1 is DFQATT and CDR2 SNEGSKA (reference sequence). The CDR3 consists of 16 residues. The CDR3 loop is CSARSIPRSSYNEQFF. The CDR3 DNA reads as TGCAGCGCTAGATCCATCCCCCGGAGCTCCTACAATGAGCAGTTCTTC.

The chain joins TRBV6-1 to TRBJ2-5; the D is unclear. The CDR3 contains 15 residues. The ends were cut back, 6 bases at V and 3 bases at J, with 17 bases in the middle. The V gene's germline CDR1 is MNHNS and CDR2 SASEGT. The CDR3 protein is CASRRPESLEETQYF. The CDR3 DNA reads as TGTGCCAGCAGACGCCCGGAGAGCCTGGAAGAGACCCAGTACTTC.